Presented here are 2 T cell receptor beta chains from one specimen sequenced in a study of technical replicates of blood from four donors (dated by TCRdb to about 2017). To prepare the library, the immunoSEQ multiplex PCR assay was applied. TCRdb holds this immuneACCESS table with in-frame rearrangements only. Some clones are missing; in checked studies, unresolved V genes explain under half, and the rest has no known cause. The sample table lists 75,000 to 95,000 clones, approximately 94% of them with a count of one. 0.25% of the sample lies in the top ten. The sequenced sample was T cells isolated from PBMCs. These TCRs come from a human donor in good health.

V gene TRBV5-1 combines with J gene TRBJ2-5; possibly TRBD1 for D (6 bases). Germline V CDR1 and CDR2: SGHRS, YFSETQ. This CDR3 spans 16 amino acids. The V end lost 3 bases, the J end lost 3 bases, and 18 bases lay between the germline ends. The CDR3 loop is CASSSPSGTLEETQYF. The CDR3 DNA sequence: TGCGCCAGCAGCTCTCCTTCCGGGACACTGGAAGAGACCCAGTACTTC.

The chain employs TRBV7-6 and TRBJ1-4; a possible D gene is TRBD1 (6 bases). This CDR3 has 15 amino acids. The germline CDR1 and CDR2 sequences are SGHVS and FNYEAQ. V was cut by 1 base and J by 5 bases, with 11 bases left in between. The CDR3 protein is CASSLGTATNEKLFF. CDR3 bases: TGTGCCAGCAGCTTAGGGACAGCGACAAATGAAAAACTGTTTTTT.